This T cell receptor beta chain was found in a study of blood T cells in healthy people across ages. Study outcomes and limitations: Leaving the PBMCs unsorted stopped any conclusive comparison of naive versus antigen-experienced cells.

Comments on this clonotype: Its antigen is unidentified.

The authors ran a second PCR of roughly 7 to 11 cycles using a sample-barcoded 5' primer and a J-beta primer mix. One entry per CDR3 protein results from TCRdb running MiXCR on the 5' RACE reads. The sample lists roughly 800,000 distinct CDR3 sequences; around a quarter were seen once. CDR1 and CDR2 (germline): ENHRY, SYGVKD. The CDR3 spans 13 residues. V lost 0 bases to trimming and J lost 6 bases, with 9 bases between them. This same sample was also taken into another study, of T cells of mothers and their children. From that report: Overlap ran slightly, non-significantly higher for related than unrelated mother-child pairs.

V is TRBV10-3 and J is TRBJ2-7; the D gene is possibly TRBD2 (5 bases). Sequenced input: blood. The receptor's source is a boy younger than 18 in good health. The CDR3 DNA is TGTGCCATCAGTGAGTCCGGGGTCACCGAGCAGTACTTC. Translating gives CAISESGVTEQYF.